Below, one T cell receptor (beta chain) is given with its context. The antigen remains unidentified. This entry belongs to a study of T cells after yellow fever vaccination. As for the study in general: SMART-Seq v4 Ultra Low Input served to prepare low-cell-number fractions.

TCRdb itself ran the 5' RACE reads through MiXCR, one entry per CDR3 protein. The sample shows about 430,000 distinct CDR3 sequences, approximately 19% of them seen only once. Whole-study findings and limits: Among primary-vaccination clones, most reappeared after the booster, at about 95% for CD4 and 85% to 90% for CD8.

This CDR3 comprises 12 residues. Trimming took off 1 base at V and 1 base at J, with 1 base between the two ends. Germline CDR1 and CDR2: KGHSH and LQKENI. This TCR was sampled from a man between 18 and 35 years old who received the YFV17D yellow fever vaccine. The chain uses TRBV18 and TRBJ1-1; no clear D. Sequenced material: PBMCs, taken before the yellow fever booster vaccination. CDR3 sequence (DNA): TGTGCCAGCTCACCACAGAACACTGAAGCTTTCTTT. It translates to CASSPQNTEAFF.